This TCR beta chain is from a study of T cell repertoires in cytomegalovirus infection (dated by TCRdb to between 2018 and 2021). General notes on the study: Peptide stimulations targeted recently identified HLA-C-restricted CMV epitopes, whose presentation resists viral immunomodulation, together with well-studied HLA-B-restricted epitopes. Donor HLA type was relevant to the analysis, because carriage of CMV infection together with the matching HLA type was indicated by public TCR beta signatures.

Study-wide conclusions, independent of this receptor: The ex vivo response was dominated by HLA-C-restricted CMV-specific TCR beta clonotypes, which also provided the single most frequent clonotype in two of eight donors. Carriers of CMV infection plus the relevant HLA type were discriminated by the cumulative frequency of public TCR beta family members in the study cohort and in an independent roughly 350-donor cohort.

Notes on this clonotype: Its antigen has not been determined. No base-level quality is on record; no much larger clone is a single base apart.

V is shortened by 5 bases, J by 7 bases, and the region joining them spans 23 bases. The germline V gene specifies MGHRA as CDR1 and YSYEKL as CDR2. The CDR3 runs 16 amino acids, cysteine and phenylalanine included. Just the 48-base CDR3 DNA is kept, in frame starting at base 1. The reads were generated on an Illumina HiSeq 1500. TCRdb handled the public reads itself, with Q25 trimming in fastp and clone calling in MiXCR, and kept productive beta chains. Every distinct CDR3 protein forms one entry, paired with its most common genes and DNA. Counted in this sample were some 560,000 distinct CDR3 sequences; roughly 42% of them appeared once. The ten top clones hold around 48% of the sample. This specimen's treatment or condition label, per the study, means: in vitro stimulation with specific CMV peptide epitopes to enrich CMV-specific T cells.

The starting material was cultured PBMCs, obtained from culture after CMV antigen stimulation. The chain is made from TRBV4-1 and TRBJ2-5, with a tentative D gene TRBD2 over 7 matching bases. This sequence was found in a human donor in good health (CMV status not recorded). Some clones in this sample may be carry-over from other donors' samples. The CDR3 protein sequence reads: CASSRGGPGPRGTQYF. The DNA sequence follows: TGCGCCAGCAGCAGGGGGGGCCCGGGACCCCGGGGGACCCAGTACTTC.